The 15 T cell receptor beta chains below all came from one sample that was sequenced in a study of T-cell memory formation after mild COVID-19. TCRdb redid the calling of the 5' RACE reads with MiXCR, one entry per CDR3 protein. The profile shows 450,000 or so distinct CDR3 sequences, over 15% of them singletons. The sequenced sample consisted of PBMCs or a T cell subset sorted from them (not recorded which). These receptors all come from an adult woman who had mild COVID-19 (a few samples of this study predate the infection). Cell type and time point are not known.

Only a few counts were recorded for this clonotype. This chain links TRBV5-6 with TRBJ2-7, with TRBD2 matching 8 bases. The CDR3 spans 14 residues. Germline V gene sequence: CDR1 SGHDT, CDR2 YYEEEE. V was pared by 6 bases and J by 6 bases, with 11 bases of the junction left unmatched. The CDR3 DNA sequence: TGTGCCAGCAATTTGGGAGCGGGAGTTACCGAGCAGTACTTC. Translation: CASNLGAGVTEQYF.

The chain links TRBV5-1 to TRBJ1-4; D is undetermined. From germline, CDR1 is SGHRS and CDR2 YFSETQ. CDR3 length: 16 amino acids. V was pared by 0 bases and J by 4 bases, with 13 bases between. The CDR3 nucleotides read TGCGCCAGCAGCTTGGGTTCGGCTCCTAGTAATGAAAAACTGTTTTTT. It codes for CASSLGSAPSNEKLFF.

The CDR3 region is CASTTRGGLNTEAFF. As DNA, the CDR3 is TGTGCCAGCACCACCAGGGGAGGGCTTAACACTGAAGCTTTCTTT. The chain links TRBV12-3 or TRBV12-4 to TRBJ1-1; weak D call: TRBD1 (6 bases). The CDR3 is 15 residues long. The germline V and J ends were trimmed by 7 bases and 2 bases, with 17 bases remaining between them.

The V call is TRBV20-1, the J call TRBJ1-2; D unresolved. Trimming shortened V by 3 bases and J by 5 bases, and 10 bases separated the two germline ends. Germline CDR1 is DFQATT and CDR2 is SNEGSKA (reference sequence). The CDR3 is 12 amino acids. CDR3 loop: CSASNSLYGYTF. The DNA of the CDR3 is TGCAGTGCTAGTAATTCGCTGTATGGCTACACCTTC.

V usage is TRBV4-1 and J usage is TRBJ2-3; D is unresolved. CDR3 length: 12 amino acids. Germline CDR1 MGHRA, CDR2 YSYEKL. The germline V and J ends were trimmed by 4 bases and 12 bases, with 14 bases remaining between them. The CDR3: CASSPPTGPQYF. DNA of the CDR3: TGCGCCAGCAGCCCCCCCACCGGTCCTCAGTATTTT.

This clonotype came up a few times. CDR3 in amino acids: CASSHPTGKNIQYF. CDR3 DNA sequence: TGCGCCAGCAGCCACCCTACTGGCAAAAACATTCAGTACTTC. V is TRBV4-1 and J is TRBJ2-4; D is ambiguous. Germline V gene lookup returns CDR1 MGHRA and CDR2 YSYEKL. The CDR3 contains 14 residues. V lost 3 bases and J lost 3, with 9 bases in between.

The rearrangement joins TRBV28 to TRBJ2-3; 9 nucleotides line up with TRBD2. The V gene's germline CDR1 is MDHEN and CDR2 SYDVKM. Trimming took 6 bases from V and 5 from J; bases not matched to a gene: 0. The CDR3 runs to 12 residues. The DNA for the CDR3 is TGTGCCAGCAGGACTAGCGGAGATACGCAGTATTTT. Translating gives CASRTSGDTQYF.

V usage is TRBV5-6 and J usage is TRBJ2-1; D not resolved. Germline V lookup: CDR1 SGHDT, CDR2 YYEEEE. The length of the CDR3 is 13 residues. V dropped 0 bases and J dropped 8 bases, with 9 bases sitting between them. DNA for the CDR3: TGTGCCAGCAGCTTGGGTTCCTTAGATGAGCAGTTCTTC. The encoded protein is CASSLGSLDEQFF.

V usage is TRBV20-1 and J usage is TRBJ1-1; D possibly corresponds to TRBD1 (6 bases). Trimming stripped 6 bases from V and 5 bases from J, with 16 bases between. CDR1 DFQATT and CDR2 SNEGSKA come from the germline V gene (reference sequence). The CDR3 contains 13 residues. The DNA of the CDR3 is TGCAGTGCCTGGGGGGACACACGAACTGAAGCTTTCTTT. This gives the protein CSAWGDTRTEAFF.

The chain uses TRBV7-8 and TRBJ2-3; 11 nucleotides line up with TRBD2. CDR1 SGHVS and CDR2 FQNEAQ come from the germline V gene. After removal of 3 bases from V and 3 bases from J, the junction contained 14 bases not matched to a gene. The CDR3 loop spans 19 amino acids. CDR3 in DNA: TGTGCCAGCAGCTTGGTTAGCGGGAGGGCCGTGTTGGTTACAGATACGCAGTATTTT. Its translation is CASSLVSGRAVLVTDTQYF.

The CDR3 region has the DNA TGTGCCAGCAGCGTAGTGATCGATGCCCCCCCGCAGGGGGTCTATGGCTACACCTTC. It encodes CASSVVIDAPPQGVYGYTF. This chain connects TRBV9 to TRBJ1-2; the match to TRBD1 covers 7 bases. After removal of 0 bases from V and 4 bases from J, the junction contained 18 bases not matched to a gene. The germline gives CDR1 SGDLS, CDR2 YYNGEE. This CDR3 is built from 19 residues.

The CDR3 DNA reads TGTGCCAGCAGTTACGGTCGGGTCCGGGACAGTTCCTACAATGAGCAGTTCTTC. Translated: CASSYGRVRDSSYNEQFF. V gene TRBV6-7 combines with J gene TRBJ2-1, with 7 nucleotides matching TRBD1. TRBV6-7 is given ORF status, its function remaining uncertain. The J segment lost 1 base and the V segment lost 2 bases, leaving 11 bases of the junction unmatched. The CDR3 spans 18 residues.

The chain has TRBV30 and TRBJ2-1, with 10 nucleotides matching TRBD1. The CDR3 has 14 residues. Germline CDR1 GTSNPN, CDR2 SVGIG (reference sequence). Trimming cost V 4 bases and J 7 bases; bases outside gene matches: 7. In DNA, the CDR3 is TGTGCCTGGATTTCCGGGACAGGGGAAAATGAGCAGTTCTTC. It yields the protein CAWISGTGENEQFF.

The chain recombines TRBV20-1 with TRBJ2-1; 10 bases line up with TRBD2. The CDR3 has 16 amino acids. From germline, CDR1 is DFQATT and CDR2 SNEGSKA (reference sequence). Trimming removed 3 bases from V and 2 bases from J; junction bases left unmatched: 7. The DNA for the CDR3 is TGCAGTGCTAGGGATAGCGGGGGGACGGCCTACAATGAGCAGTTCTTC. It yields the protein CSARDSGGTAYNEQFF.

This chain links TRBV28 with TRBJ2-7, with 10 bases matching TRBD2. Germline assignment: CDR1 MDHEN and CDR2 SYDVKM. Trimming removed 3 bases from V and 2 bases from J; junction bases left unmatched: 7. The length of the CDR3 is 16 residues. CDR3 sequence: CASSFSLAGLTYEQYF. The CDR3 nucleotides read TGTGCCAGCAGTTTCTCACTAGCGGGATTAACCTACGAGCAGTACTTC.